The TCR beta chain described here comes from a study of blood T cell repertoires in COVID-19. Study-wide background: Researchers got acute and convalescent COVID-19 samples from the United States, Italy and Spain. From T cells, B-cell-depleted T cells, or PBMCs came the material, which was cDNA or gDNA.

In the authors' methods: From reference gene primer amplification, estimates of nucleated cell counts were derived. TCRdb's table, derived via immunoSEQ multiplex PCR, lists solely in-frame clones and lacks some. The V and J calls and clone size are taken from that table; D and trimming were inferred from the DNA. Of 150,000 to 200,000 clones in the sample, about four fifths were seen once. Unmatched junction bases numbered 9, after V lost 5 bases and J lost 6 bases. From germline, CDR1 is MNHEY and CDR2 SVGAGI. The CDR3 length is 15 residues. The sequencing sample was made of peripheral blood. The rearrangement joins TRBV6-5 to TRBJ2-4; 8 positions match TRBD2. The sequence was collected from a man aged 60 to 69 with active or convalescent COVID-19. Here the CDR3 reads CASSPRTSRGNIQYF. DNA of the CDR3: TGTGCCAGCAGTCCGAGGACTAGCCGTGGAAACATTCAGTACTTC.